This T cell receptor (beta chain) was recovered during a study of T cells expressing NK-cell markers. Study context: HCMV seropositivity characterized most of the eight sequenced donors, and seronegativity one.

In regard to this clonotype: What it binds is unknown.

TCRdb derives one entry per CDR3 protein from the 5' RACE reads, leaving out DNA. The table lists 550,000 or so distinct CDR3 sequences, with 3% to 4.5% in the top ten. Study-level points and caveats: These clonotypes additionally ranked first within the CD3+CD56-NKG2C+ fraction of a handful of donors.

The receptor was derived from a man between 18 and 35 years old in good health. The source material was blood T cells: a sorted CD56 or NKG2C T cell subset, CD4+ or CD8+ T cells, or bulk PBMC T cells (not recorded which).

The CDR3: CSAARLAWETQYF. The V and J genes are TRBV20-1 and TRBJ2-5; as DNA is missing, the TRBD2 call by TCRdb cannot be tested. The CDR3 has 13 residues. Germline values: CDR1 DFQATT, CDR2 SNEGSKA (reference sequence).